This is a list of T cell receptor beta chains from one sample in a study of blood T cells in healthy people across ages. One entry per CDR3 protein results from TCRdb running MiXCR on the 5' RACE reads. This sample has some 1.5 million distinct CDR3 sequences, with approximately 42% found just once. Sequencing used blood. All receptors derive from a woman aged 18-30 years in good health. The CDR3 runs from the conserved cysteine through the conserved F or W. Each record gives: J gene, V gene, CDR3 protein.

>TRBJ2-5|TRBV28
CASTKTSGSVAQYF
>TRBJ1-2|TRBV14
CAGSPSEFGYTF
>TRBJ2-1|TRBV20-1
CSPKSGGATNEQFF
>TRBJ2-1|TRBV10-3
CAIRAPGQAYNEQFF
>TRBJ1-6|TRBV4-3
CASSQDPDPRIDSPLHF
>TRBJ2-3|TRBV20-1
CSAWIAGITDTQYF
>TRBJ1-2|TRBV25-1
CASSDDAGSDYGYTF
>TRBJ1-3|TRBV20-1
CSAAHTGLAGNTIYF
>NA|TRBV6-6
CASSYASVYNEQYF
>TRBJ2-5|TRBV14
CASSQDKAGGPKVAETQYF
>TRBJ1-4|TRBV12-3/TRBV12-4
CASRVTGLGKLFF
>TRBJ2-2|TRBV7-9
CASSLAVTPNTGELFF
>TRBJ1-4|TRBV6-5
CASKYGQGIEKLFF
>TRBJ2-7|TRBV20-1
CSARVTGVGEQYF
>NA|TRBV20-1
CSATNRGNYEQYF
>TRBJ1-4|TRBV6-5
CASSYGRRGNEKLFF